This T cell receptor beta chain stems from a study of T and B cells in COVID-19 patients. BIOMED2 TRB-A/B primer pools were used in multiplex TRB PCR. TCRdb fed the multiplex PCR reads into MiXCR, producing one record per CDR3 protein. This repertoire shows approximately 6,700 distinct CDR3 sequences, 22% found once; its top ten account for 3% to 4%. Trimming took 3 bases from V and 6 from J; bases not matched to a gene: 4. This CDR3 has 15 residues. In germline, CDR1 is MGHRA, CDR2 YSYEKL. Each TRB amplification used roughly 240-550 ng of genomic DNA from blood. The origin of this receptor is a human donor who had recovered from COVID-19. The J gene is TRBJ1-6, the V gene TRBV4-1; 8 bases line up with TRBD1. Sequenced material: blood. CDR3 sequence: CASSQGQATNSPLHF. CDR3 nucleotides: TGCGCCAGCAGCCAGGGACAGGCGACTAATTCACCCCTCCACTTT.